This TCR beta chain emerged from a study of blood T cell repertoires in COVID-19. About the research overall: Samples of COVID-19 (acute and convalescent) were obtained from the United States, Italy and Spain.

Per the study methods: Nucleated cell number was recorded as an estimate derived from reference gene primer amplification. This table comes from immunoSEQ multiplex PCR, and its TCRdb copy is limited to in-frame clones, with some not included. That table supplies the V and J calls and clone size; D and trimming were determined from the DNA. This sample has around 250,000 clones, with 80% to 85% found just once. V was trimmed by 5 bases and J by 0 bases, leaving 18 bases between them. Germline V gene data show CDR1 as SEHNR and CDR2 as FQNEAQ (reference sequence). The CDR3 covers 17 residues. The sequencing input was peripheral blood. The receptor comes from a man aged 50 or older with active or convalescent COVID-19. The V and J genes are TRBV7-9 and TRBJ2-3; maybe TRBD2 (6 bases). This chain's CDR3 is CASSPRRTTPSTDTQYF. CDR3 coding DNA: TGTGCCAGCAGCCCACGCCGGACTACCCCAAGCACAGATACGCAGTATTTT. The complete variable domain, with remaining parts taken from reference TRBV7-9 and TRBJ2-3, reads DTGVSQNPRHKITKRGQNVTFRCDPISEHNRLYWYRQTLGQGPEFLTYFQNEAQLEKSRLLSDRFSAERPKGSFSTLEIQRTEQGDSAMYLCASSPRRTTPSTDTQYFGPGTRLTVL.